The rows below give T cell receptor beta chains drawn from one sample of a study of neoadjuvant nivolumab and ipilimumab in lung cancer. The assay was immunoSEQ multiplex PCR, and TCRdb's table has in-frame clones only and misses some. The data contain around 20,000 clones, roughly three quarters of them singletons. The starting material was tumor tissue, obtained after neoadjuvant nivolumab, alone or with ipilimumab, at or shortly before surgery. These receptors were obtained from an adult with non-small cell lung cancer. Both conserved end residues are part of each CDR3. The D gene is left open where the match is weak. Expanded clones get a size class; other rows say once, few or many, or leave the size out.

DNA: TGCGCCAGCAGCTCCGGGGGCGCCGGAGATACGCAGTATTTT
CDR3: CASSSGGAGDTQYF
V: TRBV5-1
D: NA
J: TRBJ2-3
size: NA

DNA: TGTGCCAGCAGCCAACGAAGGAGCACAGATACGCAGTATTTT
CDR3: CASSQRRSTDTQYF
V: TRBV14
D: NA
J: TRBJ2-3
size: NA

DNA: TGTGCCAGCAGTCCCTCCCCTAGCTCCTACGAGCAGTACTTC
CDR3: CASSPSPSSYEQYF
V: TRBV6-5
D: NA
J: TRBJ2-7
size: NA

DNA: TGTGCCAGCAGCTTAACGGCGGGTACCTTCTCCTACAATGAGCAGTTCTTC
CDR3: CASSLTAGTFSYNEQFF
V: TRBV7-2
D: NA
J: TRBJ2-1
size: NA

DNA: TGTGCCAGCAGCCCCCGGGGGCTAGCGGGGAGTTACAATGAGCAGTTCTTC
CDR3: CASSPRGLAGSYNEQFF
V: TRBV5-4
D: TRBD2
J: TRBJ2-1
size: once

DNA: TGCGCCAGCAGCCCCATGCTAGCGGGAGGCGGCGAGGCAGATACGCAGTATTTT
CDR3: CASSPMLAGGGEADTQYF
V: TRBV4-1
D: TRBD2
J: TRBJ2-3
size: NA

DNA: TGTGCCAGCAGCTCCCAGAAACAGGGCTACGAGCAGTACTTC
CDR3: CASSSQKQGYEQYF
V: TRBV7-8
D: NA
J: TRBJ2-7
size: few

DNA: TGTGCCAGCAGCTTAGCCGCGACAGGGCACACTGAAGCTTTCTTT
CDR3: CASSLAATGHTEAFF
V: TRBV7-9
D: TRBD1
J: TRBJ1-1
size: NA

DNA: TGTGCCAGCATCCCGGACAGGGACTTCTATGGCTACACCTTC
CDR3: CASIPDRDFYGYTF
V: TRBV7-9
D: TRBD1
J: TRBJ1-2
size: NA

DNA: TGTGCCATCAGGACAGGGGAAAACACTGAAGCTTTCTTT
CDR3: CAIRTGENTEAFF
V: TRBV10-3
D: TRBD1
J: TRBJ1-1
size: NA

DNA: TGTGCCACCCAACTAGCGGGAGGGGAAGGGCAGTACTTC
CDR3: CATQLAGGEGQYF
V: TRBV25-1
D: TRBD2
J: TRBJ2-7
size: NA

DNA: TGTGCCAGCAGCTTAGGTCAGTACGAGCAGTACTTC
CDR3: CASSLGQYEQYF
V: TRBV7-9
D: NA
J: TRBJ2-7
size: NA

DNA: TGTGCCAGCAGCCGGGACGGGAGGGGCAATGAGCAGTTCTTC
CDR3: CASSRDGRGNEQFF
V: TRBV2
D: TRBD2
J: TRBJ2-1
size: NA

DNA: TGTGCCAGCTCATCCGAAAGCTATGGCTACACCTTC
CDR3: CASSSESYGYTF
V: TRBV18
D: NA
J: TRBJ1-2
size: medium-sized

DNA: TGTGCCAGCGGGGACAGCCGTCCCACCTTC
CDR3: CASGDSRPTF
V: TRBV2
D: TRBD1
J: TRBJ1-2
size: NA

DNA: TGTGCCTGGGGATTACAGGGGAATCAGCCCCAGCATTTT
CDR3: CAWGLQGNQPQHF
V: TRBV30
D: TRBD1
J: TRBJ1-5
size: NA

DNA: TGCGCCAGCAGCATTCCCGGACAGGAGACCTACGAGCAGTACTTC
CDR3: CASSIPGQETYEQYF
V: TRBV5-1
D: TRBD1
J: TRBJ2-7
size: NA

DNA: TGTGCCAGCAGCTTTTCAGGGGCAACTAATGAAAAACTGTTTTTT
CDR3: CASSFSGATNEKLFF
V: TRBV7-9
D: NA
J: TRBJ1-4
size: NA

DNA: TGCGCCAGCAGGCCAATTGCAGAGAGCTCCTACGAGCAGTACTTC
CDR3: CASRPIAESSYEQYF
V: TRBV5-1
D: NA
J: TRBJ2-7
size: NA

DNA: TGTGCCAGCTCACCAGGGGAAAGGGGGCCTACCGGGGAGCTGTTTTTT
CDR3: CASSPGERGPTGELFF
V: TRBV18
D: TRBD1
J: TRBJ2-2
size: NA

DNA: TGTGCCAGCAGCTTAGGGGACAGAGACACCGGGGAGCTGTTTTTT
CDR3: CASSLGDRDTGELFF
V: TRBV7-2
D: TRBD1
J: TRBJ2-2
size: NA

DNA: TGTGCCAGCAGCTCGGGACCGGCGGGGGGCTACACCTTC
CDR3: CASSSGPAGGYTF
V: TRBV5-1
D: NA
J: TRBJ1-2
size: NA

DNA: TGTGCCATCGCCGGGGGAATAGTCACAGATACGCAGTATTTT
CDR3: CAIAGGIVTDTQYF
V: TRBV10-3
D: NA
J: TRBJ2-3
size: NA

DNA: TGCGCCAGCAGCCACGGACAAGGGAACACTGAAGCTTTCTTT
CDR3: CASSHGQGNTEAFF
V: TRBV4-3
D: NA
J: TRBJ1-1
size: NA

DNA: TGCGCCAGCAGCCAAGATGGGAACTATGGCTACACCTTC
CDR3: CASSQDGNYGYTF
V: TRBV4-1
D: NA
J: TRBJ1-2
size: NA

DNA: TGTGCCAGCAGTGAAGTGGAAGAGACCCAGTACTTC
CDR3: CASSEVEETQYF
V: TRBV2
D: NA
J: TRBJ2-5
size: NA

DNA: TGTGCCAGCAGCTTAGGGCTAGCGGGAGTCTACGAGCAGTACTTC
CDR3: CASSLGLAGVYEQYF
V: TRBV11-2
D: TRBD2
J: TRBJ2-7
size: NA

DNA: TGTGCCAGCGGGGCTGCTCGACTAGCGGGAGGGCTGGGAGATACGCAGTATTTT
CDR3: CASGAARLAGGLGDTQYF
V: TRBV7-9
D: TRBD2
J: TRBJ2-3
size: once

DNA: TGTGCCAGTAGTCCCTTATCGTCAGTGACGAACACTGAAGCTTTCTTT
CDR3: CASSPLSSVTNTEAFF
V: TRBV19
D: NA
J: TRBJ1-1
size: NA

DNA: TGTGCCAGTAGCTCAGGGACTAGCGGGAGGAGGGGGAATGAGCAGTTCTTC
CDR3: CASSSGTSGRRGNEQFF
V: TRBV19
D: TRBD2
J: TRBJ2-1
size: NA

DNA: TGTGCCATCAGCGGCCGGGACGCGAGCACAGATACGCAGTATTTT
CDR3: CAISGRDASTDTQYF
V: TRBV10-3
D: NA
J: TRBJ2-3
size: NA

DNA: TGTGCCAGCAGCAGTAGCTCCTACAATGAGCAGTTCTTC
CDR3: CASSSSSYNEQFF
V: TRBV11-2
D: NA
J: TRBJ2-1
size: NA

DNA: TGTGCCAGCAGTGACGGGCGGCTAGCGGGTAACACCGGGGAGCTGTTTTTT
CDR3: CASSDGRLAGNTGELFF
V: TRBV2
D: TRBD2
J: TRBJ2-2
size: once

DNA: TGTGCCAGCAGTAACTCGGACAGGGTAGGGACCCAGTACTTC
CDR3: CASSNSDRVGTQYF
V: TRBV27
D: TRBD1
J: TRBJ2-5
size: NA

DNA: TGCAGCTCCTACTGGACCAACCCGACTGAAGCTTTCTTT
CDR3: CSSYWTNPTEAFF
V: TRBV29-1
D: NA
J: TRBJ1-1
size: NA

DNA: TGTGCCAGCAGCGGGGGACTACTGAACACTGAAGCTTTCTTT
CDR3: CASSGGLLNTEAFF
V: TRBV9
D: NA
J: TRBJ1-1
size: NA

DNA: TGCGCCAGCAGCCGTCCTATGGGGGGAGGAACTGAAGCTTTCTTT
CDR3: CASSRPMGGGTEAFF
V: TRBV4-3
D: NA
J: TRBJ1-1
size: few

DNA: TGTGCCAGCTCACTAAGTACAGGGGGGAGCAATCAGCCCCAGCATTTT
CDR3: CASSLSTGGSNQPQHF
V: TRBV18
D: TRBD1
J: TRBJ1-5
size: once

DNA: TGTGCCAGCAGTTACCGGGACGGGGGCCCCTACGAGCAGTACTTC
CDR3: CASSYRDGGPYEQYF
V: TRBV6-5
D: NA
J: TRBJ2-7
size: NA

DNA: TGCAGTGCCAGACAGGGGAGAAAGCAGTACTTC
CDR3: CSARQGRKQYF
V: TRBV20-1
D: TRBD1
J: TRBJ2-7
size: NA

DNA: TGTGCCAGCAGGTCTAGCGGCTTCACAGATACGCAGTATTTT
CDR3: CASRSSGFTDTQYF
V: TRBV6-5
D: TRBD2
J: TRBJ2-3
size: once

DNA: TGTGCCAGCAGCCAGGGCCCTGCTGGTGGCTACACCTTC
CDR3: CASSQGPAGGYTF
V: TRBV5-7
D: NA
J: TRBJ1-2
size: NA

DNA: TGTGCCAGCTCACCTCCGGCAATCCACGAGCAGTACTTC
CDR3: CASSPPAIHEQYF
V: TRBV18
D: NA
J: TRBJ2-7
size: NA

DNA: TGTGCCAGCAGCTTCAACAGCAATCAGCCCCAGCATTTT
CDR3: CASSFNSNQPQHF
V: TRBV5-5
D: NA
J: TRBJ1-5
size: NA

DNA: TGCGCCAGCAGTGACTCAAGGGGCTACACCTTC
CDR3: CASSDSRGYTF
V: TRBV10-2
D: NA
J: TRBJ1-2
size: few

DNA: TGTGCCAGCAGCTTAGAAACGGGGAGGGCAGATACGCAGTATTTT
CDR3: CASSLETGRADTQYF
V: TRBV7-6
D: TRBD2
J: TRBJ2-3
size: NA

DNA: TGTGCCAGCAGTTGGACAGGGAGCACAGATACGCAGTATTTT
CDR3: CASSWTGSTDTQYF
V: TRBV2
D: TRBD1
J: TRBJ2-3
size: NA

DNA: TGTGCCAGCAGCGTAGGCGGACACGCTTCCGACACTGAAGCTTTCTTT
CDR3: CASSVGGHASDTEAFF
V: TRBV9
D: NA
J: TRBJ1-1
size: once

DNA: TGTGCCAGCAGTTTTAGGTACTACGAGCAGTACTTC
CDR3: CASSFRYYEQYF
V: TRBV28
D: NA
J: TRBJ2-7
size: NA

DNA: TGTGCCACCAGCAGAGATGGGGGCGGGGGGGACAATGAGCAGTTCTTC
CDR3: CATSRDGGGGDNEQFF
V: TRBV15
D: TRBD2
J: TRBJ2-1
size: NA

DNA: TGTGCCAGCAGCCAAGATCGTTATAGCCATGAGCAGTTCTTC
CDR3: CASSQDRYSHEQFF
V: TRBV4-2
D: NA
J: TRBJ2-1
size: NA

DNA: TGCGCCAGCAGCTTGACTAGCTACAATGAGCAGTTCTTC
CDR3: CASSLTSYNEQFF
V: TRBV5-1
D: NA
J: TRBJ2-1
size: NA

DNA: TGTGCCTGGACCGCCACTCTGGCCACAGATACGCAGTATTTT
CDR3: CAWTATLATDTQYF
V: TRBV30
D: NA
J: TRBJ2-3
size: NA

DNA: TGTGCCAGCAAGCAGGGGAACACAGATACGCAGTATTTT
CDR3: CASKQGNTDTQYF
V: TRBV6-1
D: NA
J: TRBJ2-3
size: NA

DNA: TGTGCCAGCAGCCGAAGACTAAACCAGGGGAGGACAGATACGCAGTATTTT
CDR3: CASSRRLNQGRTDTQYF
V: TRBV2
D: NA
J: TRBJ2-3
size: NA

DNA: TGCGCCAGCAGGGAACTATCTGGGGCCAACGTCCTGACTTTC
CDR3: CASRELSGANVLTF
V: TRBV5-1
D: NA
J: TRBJ2-6
size: NA